The 14 T cell receptor beta chains given below trace back to one sample, sequenced in a study of blood T cell repertoires in COVID-19. The assay was immunoSEQ multiplex PCR, and TCRdb's table has in-frame clones only and misses some. The sample yields about 210,000 clones, roughly 78% seen once. Sequenced input: peripheral blood. The receptors originated from a middle-aged woman with acute or convalescent COVID-19.

The chain carries TRBV19 and TRBJ2-3, with no clear D. The germline CDR1 and CDR2 sequences are LNHDA and SQIVND (reference sequence). This CDR3 has 14 amino acids. Trimming cost V 4 bases and J 4 bases, with 12 bases left between them. The CDR3 reads CASSTQTGSDTQYF. Here the CDR3 DNA reads TGTGCCAGTAGTACCCAGACGGGTTCAGATACGCAGTATTTT.

This chain links TRBV18 with TRBJ1-2, with a possible D match to TRBD1 (5 bases). V shed 6 bases and J shed 0 bases, with 14 bases lying between them. The CDR3 is 15 residues long. Germline CDR1 KGHSH, CDR2 LQKENI. The CDR3 bases are TGTGCCAGCTCCCCTAACGACAGAGCTAACTATGGCTACACCTTC. It encodes CASSPNDRANYGYTF.

The chain combines TRBV12-3 or TRBV12-4 with TRBJ1-1; D is unclear. The CDR3 has 13 amino acids. The V gene lost 3 bases and the J gene lost 1 base, with 6 bases spanning the gap. The CDR3 here is CASSLTKNTEAFF. The CDR3 DNA reads as TGTGCCAGCAGTTTGACTAAGAACACTGAAGCTTTCTTT.

CDR3 sequence (DNA): TGTGCCAGCAGCCCCCGGACAGGGGTTGGCAATGAGCAGTTCTTC. This encodes CASSPRTGVGNEQFF. V usage is TRBV14 and J usage is TRBJ2-1; 9 nucleotides match TRBD1. V shed 4 bases, J shed 6 bases, and the junction held 7 bases outside the gene matches. Germline lookup yields CDR1 SGHDN and CDR2 FVKESK. The CDR3 is 15 amino acids.

The rearrangement uses TRBV3-1 (or the pseudogene TRBV3-2) and TRBJ2-5; 13 positions agree with TRBD2. Germline V gives CDR1 LGHDT, CDR2 YNNKEL (reference sequence). This CDR3 region has 17 residues. V lost 1 base to trimming and J lost 2 bases; unmatched junction nucleotides: 4. The CDR3 sequence: CASSQGTSGRGQETQYF. In nucleotides, the CDR3 is TGTGCCAGCAGCCAAGGGACTAGCGGGAGAGGGCAAGAGACCCAGTACTTC.

The rearrangement joins TRBV19 to TRBJ2-2; D call uncertain. This CDR3 has 14 residues. CDR1 LNHDA and CDR2 SQIVND come from the germline V gene (reference sequence). The germline V and J ends were trimmed by 4 bases and 5 bases, with 11 bases remaining between them. CDR3 region: CASSKSPPTGELFF. The CDR3 DNA is TGTGCCAGTAGTAAGAGCCCCCCTACCGGGGAGCTGTTTTTT.

In DNA, the CDR3 is TGCAGCGGTGAGACAGCCTCTGGAAACACCATATATTTT. Encoded protein: CSGETASGNTIYF. This sequence joins TRBV29-1 and TRBJ1-3, with D possibly TRBD1 on 5 matching bases. Trimming pared 7 bases from V and 0 bases from J, leaving 10 bases between. Looked up from germline, CDR1 is SQVTM and CDR2 is ANQGSEA. The CDR3 extends over 13 amino acids.

V usage is TRBV13 and J usage is TRBJ2-3; 7 bases match TRBD2. V shed 5 bases, J shed 3 bases, and the junction held 8 bases outside the gene matches. CDR3 length: 15 residues. Germline CDR1 and CDR2: PRHDT and FYEKMQ (reference sequence). DNA for the CDR3: TGTGCCAGCAGCCCCCAAGCGGGATTAACAGATACGCAGTATTTT. Translating it yields CASSPQAGLTDTQYF.

The chain couples TRBV6-5 to TRBJ1-1, with D maybe TRBD1 (6 bases). The V end lost 1 base, the J end lost 1 base, and 7 bases lay between the germline ends. This CDR3 is built from 14 residues. The germline V gene has CDR1 MNHEY and CDR2 SVGAGI. The CDR3 reads CASSYYRANTEAFF. The CDR3 region has the DNA TGTGCCAGCAGTTACTACAGGGCGAACACTGAAGCTTTCTTT.

V gene TRBV6-1 combines with J gene TRBJ2-6; maybe TRBD2 (6 bases). This CDR3 region has 19 residues. Germline V CDR1 and CDR2: MNHNS, SASEGT. The V end lost 1 base, the J end lost 0 bases, and 16 bases lay between the germline ends. CDR3 sequence: CASSEEGAGTHSGANVLTF. The CDR3 DNA sequence: TGTGCCAGCAGTGAAGAAGGGGCGGGAACTCACTCTGGGGCCAACGTCCTGACTTTC.

V usage is TRBV30 and J usage is TRBJ1-4; 8 bases match TRBD1. The junction had 1 base not matched to a gene; V was cut back by 2 bases and J by 8 bases. In germline, CDR1 is GTSNPN, CDR2 SVGIG (reference sequence). The CDR3 sequence is 12 residues long. Here the CDR3 reads CAWSRTGEKLFF. CDR3 nucleotide sequence: TGTGCCTGGAGTAGGACAGGGGAAAAACTGTTTTTT.

The V gene is TRBV20-1, the J gene TRBJ2-7; possibly TRBD1 for D (6 bases). The CDR3 sequence is 13 residues long. The germline CDR1 and CDR2 sequences are DFQATT and SNEGSKA (reference sequence). V lost 3 bases and J 1 base, leaving 10 bases between the germline ends. This CDR3 is CSASGQQSYEQYF. The CDR3 DNA reads as TGCAGTGCTAGTGGACAGCAATCCTACGAGCAGTACTTC.

This clone has only one observation. This chain joins TRBV6-5 and TRBJ1-2, with D tentatively TRBD1 (5 bases). CDR1 and CDR2 from the germline V gene are MNHEY and SVGAGI. This CDR3 is 14 amino acids long. The V and J ends lost 7 bases and 1 base respectively, with 13 bases between them. The chain's CDR3 is CASTRGSYNYGYTF. The CDR3 region has the DNA TGTGCCAGCACCCGGGGGTCATATAACTATGGCTACACCTTC.

The rearrangement links TRBV12-3 or TRBV12-4 to TRBJ2-5, with D tentatively TRBD1 (5 bases). There are 13 residues in the CDR3. Trimming took 5 bases from V and 7 from J, leaving 14 bases between them. CDR3 sequence (DNA): TGTGCCAGCAGTCAGGGTAGAGCGACGACCCAGTACTTC. Translation gives CASSQGRATTQYF.